This T cell receptor beta chain was captured by sequencing in a study of OX40 agonist ivuxolimab in advanced cancers. Whole-study results and caveats: More expanded clones were seen, on average, in CD8+ T cells than in CD4+.

With regard to this clone: Its antigen is unknown.

Germline CDR1 is LNHNV and CDR2 is YYDKDF (reference sequence). Trimming took 2 bases from V and 2 from J, leaving 9 bases between them. The CDR3 is made up of 14 amino acids. The assay was immunoSEQ multiplex PCR, and TCRdb's table has in-frame clones only and misses some. The profile shows tens of thousands of clones, 80% to 90% of them singletons. The chain recombines TRBV15 with TRBJ1-2; D perhaps matches TRBD1 (6 bases). The TCR sequence derives from an adult with an advanced solid tumor such as melanoma, head and neck, liver or kidney cancer. Sequenced material: CD4+ or CD8+ T cells sorted from blood, taken in a trial of the OX40 agonist ivuxolimab. In DNA, the CDR3 is TGTGCCACCAGCAGACGGACAGCCAACTATGGCTACACCTTC. Its protein is CATSRRTANYGYTF.